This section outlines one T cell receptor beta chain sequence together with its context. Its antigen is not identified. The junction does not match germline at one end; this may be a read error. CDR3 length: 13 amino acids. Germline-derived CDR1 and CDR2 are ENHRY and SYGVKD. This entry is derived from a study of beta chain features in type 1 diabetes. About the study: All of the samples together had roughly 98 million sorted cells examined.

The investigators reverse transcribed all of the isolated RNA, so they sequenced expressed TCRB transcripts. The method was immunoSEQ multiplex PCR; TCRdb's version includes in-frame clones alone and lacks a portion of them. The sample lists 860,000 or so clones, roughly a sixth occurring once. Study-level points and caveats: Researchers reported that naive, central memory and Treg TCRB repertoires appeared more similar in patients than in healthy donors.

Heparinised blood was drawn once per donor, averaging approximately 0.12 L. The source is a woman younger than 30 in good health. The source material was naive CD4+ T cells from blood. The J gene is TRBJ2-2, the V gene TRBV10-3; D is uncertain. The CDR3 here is CASSYMETGELFF. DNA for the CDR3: TGTGCCAGCAGTTACATGGAGACCGGGGAGCTGTTTTTT.